The next 19 T cell receptor beta chains were all read from a single sample in a study of T cell changes during pregnancy in multiple sclerosis. Assay used: immunoSEQ multiplex PCR; TCRdb lists only in-frame clones, some missing. Among about 15,000 clones listed, almost 96% were seen once. Sample: peripheral blood, taken in the third trimester of pregnancy. The receptors come from a female donor with multiple sclerosis, enrolled in a pregnancy study.

In DNA, the CDR3 is TGTGCCAGCAGCTTGGCCCGTCGCGGTGAAAAACTGTTTTTT. It is translated as CASSLARRGEKLFF. The gene calls are TRBV5-4 and TRBJ1-4; D is undetermined. Germline V gene data show CDR1 as SGHNT and CDR2 as YYREEE (reference sequence). The CDR3 sequence is 14 residues long. V dropped 0 bases and J dropped 7 bases, with 10 bases sitting between them. The complete variable domain, with remaining parts taken from reference TRBV5-4 and TRBJ1-4, reads ETGVTQSPTHLIKTRGQQVTLRCSSQSGHNTVSWYQQALGQGPQFIFQYYREEENGRGNFPPRFSGLQFPNYSSELNVNALELDDSALYLCASSLARRGEKLFFGSGTQLSVL.

The chain carries TRBV7-2 and TRBJ1-4, with TRBD1 matching 9 bases. Germline V gene sequence: CDR1 SGHTA, CDR2 FQGNSA. The CDR3 is 15 residues long. Trimming took 5 bases from V and 3 from J; bases not matched to a gene: 4. The CDR3 sequence is CASSGTGSPNEKLFF. CDR3 in DNA: TGTGCCAGCAGCGGGACAGGGAGCCCTAATGAAAAACTGTTTTTT.

This chain connects TRBV9 to TRBJ2-1, with D uncertain. This CDR3 region has 10 residues. Germline values: CDR1 SGDLS, CDR2 YYNGEE. Trimming took 3 bases from V and 8 from J, leaving 3 bases between them. CDR3 protein: CASSGDEQFF. DNA of the CDR3: TGTGCCAGCAGCGGCGATGAGCAGTTCTTC.

The rearrangement links TRBV7-2 to TRBJ2-2; 9 bases are a match to TRBD1. Germline V gives CDR1 SGHTA, CDR2 FQGNSA. After removal of 4 bases from V and 4 bases from J, the junction contained 13 bases not matched to a gene. The CDR3 runs to 18 residues. CDR3 sequence: CASSYKGQGYMGTGELFF. Here the CDR3 DNA reads TGTGCCAGCAGCTACAAAGGACAGGGGTATATGGGCACCGGGGAGCTGTTTTTT.

The CDR3 DNA sequence: TGCGCCAGCAGCCAAGGGACAGGGGGCTACAATGAGCAGTTCTTC. Translating gives CASSQGTGGYNEQFF. The V gene is TRBV4-3, the J gene TRBJ2-1; TRBD1 agrees at 10 bases. The J segment lost 3 bases and the V segment lost 1 base, leaving 0 bases of the junction unmatched. Germline V gives CDR1 LGHNA, CDR2 YSLEER. The CDR3 extends over 15 amino acids.

This rearrangement joins TRBV7-3 to TRBJ2-5; TRBD2 might be the D (6 bases). The CDR3 is made up of 16 amino acids. Trimming removed 1 base at V and 5 bases at J, with 17 bases between. Germline-derived CDR1 and CDR2 are SGHTA and FQGTGA. This CDR3 is CASSLRGPSAGETQYF. In DNA form, the CDR3 reads TGTGCCAGCAGCTTAAGGGGCCCAAGTGCGGGGGAGACCCAGTACTTC.

The genes are TRBV11-3 and TRBJ2-3; 10 bases map to TRBD2. Trimming removed 6 bases from V and 3 bases from J; junction bases left unmatched: 3. The CDR3 runs 14 residues. Looked up from germline, CDR1 is SGHNT and CDR2 is YENEEA. The CDR3 region is CASSPTSGTDTQYF. The CDR3 DNA is TGTGCCAGCAGTCCGACTAGCGGGACAGATACGCAGTATTTT.

The chain uses TRBV11-2 and TRBJ1-2; a weak D match, TRBD1 (5 bases). Deletions cut 5 bases from V and 6 bases from J, with 13 bases between. Germline V gene sequence: CDR1 SGHAT, CDR2 FQNNGV. The CDR3 covers 13 residues. Here the CDR3 reads CASSPGGAHGYTF. CDR3 sequence (DNA): TGTGCCAGCAGCCCCGGGGGTGCGCATGGCTACACCTTC. Looking up the rest from reference TRBV11-2 and TRBJ1-2 gives the full variable domain: EAGVAQSPRYKIIEKRQSVAFWCNPISGHATLYWYQQILGQGPKLLIQFQNNGVVDDSQLPKDRFSAERLKGVDSTLKIQPAKLEDSAVYLCASSPGGAHGYTFGSGTRLTVV.

The chain links TRBV6-5 to TRBJ2-7; 7 bases are shared with TRBD2. The length of the CDR3 is 13 residues. The V gene end was trimmed by 2 bases and the J gene end by 6 bases; junction bases not matched to a gene: 4. The germline CDR1 and CDR2 sequences are MNHEY and SVGAGI. The CDR3 reads CASSYAPGGEQYF. The CDR3 nucleotides read TGTGCCAGCAGTTACGCCCCGGGGGGCGAGCAGTACTTC.

The chain joins TRBV2 to TRBJ2-7; D remains unclear. The V gene lost 7 bases and the J gene lost 6 bases, with 13 bases spanning the gap. Germline CDR1 reads SNHLY; CDR2 reads FYNNEI. The CDR3 is 12 amino acids. The CDR3: CASTLNGVEQYF. The CDR3 DNA is TGTGCCAGCACCCTAAATGGAGTCGAGCAGTACTTC. Drawing the rest from reference TRBV2 and TRBJ2-7, the complete variable domain is EPEVTQTPSHQVTQMGQEVILRCVPISNHLYFYWYRQILGQKVEFLVSFYNNEISEKSEIFDDQFSVERPDGSNFTLKIRSTKLEDSAMYFCASTLNGVEQYFGPGTRLTVT.

The gene calls are TRBV7-8 and TRBJ1-1; 12 bases agree with TRBD1. The trim removed 4 bases at V and 4 bases at J, leaving 10 bases unmatched. The CDR3 contains 17 residues. The germline gives CDR1 SGHVS, CDR2 FQNEAQ. This CDR3 reads CASSSSGTGGLSTEAFF. The CDR3 nucleotides read TGTGCCAGCAGCTCTTCGGGGACAGGGGGCCTCAGCACTGAAGCTTTCTTT.

The genes are TRBV5-1 and TRBJ2-5; TRBD2 aligns across 10 bases. CDR3 length: 18 amino acids. V shed 4 bases and J 4 bases; nucleotides not matched to a gene: 16. CDR1 is SGHRS and CDR2 is YFSETQ in the germline V gene. The CDR3 sequence is CASSPRSSGGFGGETQYF. In DNA form, the CDR3 reads TGCGCCAGCAGCCCCCGGAGTAGCGGGGGGTTCGGAGGAGAGACCCAGTACTTC.

V is TRBV7-8 and J is TRBJ2-7; TRBD1 aligns across 11 bases. J gave up 2 bases and V 4 bases, and 16 bases lay outside the gene matches. The CDR3 runs 19 residues. The germline V gene has CDR1 SGHVS and CDR2 FQNEAQ. The CDR3: CASSSRGQGATRTTYEQYF. The DNA of the CDR3 is TGTGCCAGCAGCTCCCGAGGACAGGGGGCAACTCGCACCACCTACGAGCAGTACTTC.

The chain couples TRBV7-8 to TRBJ1-3, with TRBD1 identical over 8 bases. In germline, CDR1 is SGHVS, CDR2 FQNEAQ. Losses at the gene ends were 4 bases for V and 0 bases for J; bases not matched to a gene: 2. The CDR3 spans 15 residues. CDR3 nucleotides: TGTGCCAGCAGCTCAGGGGGCATCTCTGGAAACACCATATATTTT. It codes for CASSSGGISGNTIYF.

The V call is TRBV20-1, the J call TRBJ1-2; D is undetermined. Germline CDR1 DFQATT, CDR2 SNEGSKA (reference sequence). V was shortened by 5 bases and J by 4 bases, with 5 bases between the two germline ends. CDR3 length: 10 residues. The CDR3: CSAPSYGYTF. As DNA, the CDR3 is TGCAGTGCTCCCAGCTATGGCTACACCTTC.

The chain combines TRBV9 with TRBJ2-5, with 7 bases fitting TRBD2. The CDR3 totals 14 residues. V lost 2 bases, J lost 3 bases, and 4 bases stayed unmatched. The germline CDR1 and CDR2 sequences are SGDLS and YYNGEE. The CDR3 DNA reads TGTGCCAGCAGCGTCTGGGGGGGGAAAGAGACCCAGTACTTC. It encodes CASSVWGGKETQYF.

This clone was seen once. The V call is TRBV4-2, the J call TRBJ1-2, with 7 nucleotides matching TRBD1. V shed 0 bases and J 7 bases; nucleotides not matched to a gene: 5. Germline CDR1 is LGHNA and CDR2 is YNFKEQ. The CDR3 length is 14 residues. The CDR3 DNA reads as TGTGCCAGCAGCCAAGATAACAGGGGATTTGGCTACACCTTC. It encodes CASSQDNRGFGYTF.

The V call is TRBV9, the J call TRBJ2-7; D possibly corresponds to TRBD1 (7 bases). The CDR3 runs 14 residues. Germline loops: CDR1 SGDLS, CDR2 YYNGEE. Trimming pared 0 bases from V and 6 bases from J, leaving 13 bases between. CDR3 in amino acids: CASSVAYRGGEQYF. The CDR3, as DNA: TGTGCCAGCAGCGTAGCTTACAGGGGAGGCGAGCAGTACTTC.

The sample holds one count of this clone. The V and J genes are TRBV28 and TRBJ1-1; 9 nucleotides line up with TRBD1. The CDR3 length is 18 residues. Trimming at V came to 6 bases and at J to 3 bases, leaving 17 bases not matched to a gene. Per the germline V gene, CDR1 is MDHEN and CDR2 is SYDVKM. The CDR3: CASRTKHRGWTGDTEAFF. Written as DNA, the CDR3 is TGTGCCAGCAGAACAAAGCATAGGGGTTGGACAGGGGACACTGAAGCTTTCTTT.